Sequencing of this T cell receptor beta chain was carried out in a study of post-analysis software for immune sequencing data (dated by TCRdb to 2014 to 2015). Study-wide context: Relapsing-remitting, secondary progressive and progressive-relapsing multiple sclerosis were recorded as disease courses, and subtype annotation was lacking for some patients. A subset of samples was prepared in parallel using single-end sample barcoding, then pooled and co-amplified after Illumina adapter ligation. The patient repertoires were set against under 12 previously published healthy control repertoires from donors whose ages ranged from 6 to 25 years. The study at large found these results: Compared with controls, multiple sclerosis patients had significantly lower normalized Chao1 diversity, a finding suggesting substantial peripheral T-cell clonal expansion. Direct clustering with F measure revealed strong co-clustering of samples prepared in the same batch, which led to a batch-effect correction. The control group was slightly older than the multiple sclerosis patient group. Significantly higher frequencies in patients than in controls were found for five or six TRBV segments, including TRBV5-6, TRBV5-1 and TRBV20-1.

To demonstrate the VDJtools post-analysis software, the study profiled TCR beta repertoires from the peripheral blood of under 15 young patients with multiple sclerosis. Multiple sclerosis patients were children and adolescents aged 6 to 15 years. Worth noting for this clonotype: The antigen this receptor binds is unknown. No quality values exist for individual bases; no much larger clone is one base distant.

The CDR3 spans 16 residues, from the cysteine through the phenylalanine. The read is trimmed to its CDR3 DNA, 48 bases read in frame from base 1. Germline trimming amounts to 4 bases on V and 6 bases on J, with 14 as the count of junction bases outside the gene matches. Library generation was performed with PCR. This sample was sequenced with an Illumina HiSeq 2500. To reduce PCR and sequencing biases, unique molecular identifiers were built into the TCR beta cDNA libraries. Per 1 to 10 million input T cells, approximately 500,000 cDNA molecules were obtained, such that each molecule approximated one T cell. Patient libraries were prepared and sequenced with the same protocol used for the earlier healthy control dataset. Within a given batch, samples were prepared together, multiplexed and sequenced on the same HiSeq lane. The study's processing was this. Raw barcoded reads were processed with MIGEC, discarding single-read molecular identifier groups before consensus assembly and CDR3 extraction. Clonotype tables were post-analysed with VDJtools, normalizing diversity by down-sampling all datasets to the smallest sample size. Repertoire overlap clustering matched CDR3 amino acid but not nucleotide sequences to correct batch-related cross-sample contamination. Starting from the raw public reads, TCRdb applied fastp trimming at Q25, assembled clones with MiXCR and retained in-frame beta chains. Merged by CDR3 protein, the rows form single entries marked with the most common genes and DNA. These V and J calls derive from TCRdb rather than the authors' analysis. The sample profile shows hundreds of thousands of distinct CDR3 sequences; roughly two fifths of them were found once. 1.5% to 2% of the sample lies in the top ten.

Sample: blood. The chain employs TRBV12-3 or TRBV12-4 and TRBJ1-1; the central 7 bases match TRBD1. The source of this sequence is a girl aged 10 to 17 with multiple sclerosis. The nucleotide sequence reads TGTGCCAGCAGTTCTGGAGGGGGAGGGGGCTTCGCTGAAGCTTTCTTT. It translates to CASSSGGGGGFAEAFF.